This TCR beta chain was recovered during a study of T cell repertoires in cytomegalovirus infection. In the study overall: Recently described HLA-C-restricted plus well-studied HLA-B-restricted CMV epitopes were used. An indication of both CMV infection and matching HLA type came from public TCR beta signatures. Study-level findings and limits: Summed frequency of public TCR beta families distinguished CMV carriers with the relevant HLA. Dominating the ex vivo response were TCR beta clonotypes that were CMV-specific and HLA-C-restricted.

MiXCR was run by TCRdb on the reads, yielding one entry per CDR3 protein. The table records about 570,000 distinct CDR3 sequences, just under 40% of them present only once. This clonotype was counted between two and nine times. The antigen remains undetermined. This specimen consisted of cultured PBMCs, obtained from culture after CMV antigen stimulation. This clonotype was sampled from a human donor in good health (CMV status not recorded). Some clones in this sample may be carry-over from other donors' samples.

CDR3 DNA sequence: TGTGCCAGCAGCTCTCCTTGGAAATCCGGGACGAGTGACCAACCCTACGAGCAGTACTTC. Translating gives CASSSPWKSGTSDQPYEQYF. This chain links TRBV28 with TRBJ2-7; either TRBD1 or TRBD2 may supply D (5 bases each). The CDR3 is 20 amino acids. Trimming shortened V by 6 bases and J by 2 bases, and 32 bases separated the two germline ends. Germline assignment: CDR1 MDHEN and CDR2 SYDVKM.